A single sample gave rise to the 3 T cell receptor beta chains below, sequenced in a study of cytomegalovirus exposure and HLA in healthy donors. Amplification used 60 Vbeta primers and 13 Jbeta primers. Using immunoSEQ multiplex PCR, the repertoire was profiled, and TCRdb retains in-frame clones only, with some absent. The sample carries 140,000 to 150,000 clones, nearly 80% recorded once. Sequencing was carried out using PBMCs. These receptors were obtained from a woman aged 25 to 39 in good health and CMV-seronegative.

This clone was counted between two and nine times. The chain employs TRBV5-1 and TRBJ2-5; TRBD2 aligns across 12 bases. The CDR3 consists of 15 residues. Trimming cost V 2 bases and J 3 bases; bases outside gene matches: 2. Germline assignment: CDR1 SGHRS and CDR2 YFSETQ. The CDR3 sequence: CASSLRLAGEETQYF. Written as DNA, the CDR3 is TGCGCCAGCAGCTTACGACTAGCGGGGGAAGAGACCCAGTACTTC.

The chain links TRBV5-1 to TRBJ2-7, with unresolved D. There are 13 residues in the CDR3. Germline loops: CDR1 SGHRS, CDR2 YFSETQ. Deletions cut 4 bases from V and 1 base from J, with 9 bases between. CDR3 DNA: TGCGCCAGCAGCCCGTATGTTTCCTACGAGCAGTACTTC. Translation gives CASSPYVSYEQYF.

V usage is TRBV5-6 and J usage is TRBJ1-2; the match to TRBD1 covers 12 bases. The V segment lost 3 bases and the J segment 6 bases; nucleotides outside the gene matches: 9. The length of the CDR3 is 16 residues. Germline assignment: CDR1 SGHDT and CDR2 YYEEEE. In DNA form, the CDR3 reads TGTGCCAGCAGCTGGGGACAGGGGGCCCTCTTAGATGGCTACACCTTC. It translates to CASSWGQGALLDGYTF.